This passage covers 14 T cell receptor beta chains from one sample sequenced in a study of technical replicates of blood from a few donors. This table comes from immunoSEQ multiplex PCR, and its TCRdb copy is limited to in-frame clones, with some not included. The sample yields 50,000 to 80,000 clones, around 89% seen once. Sequencing used PBMCs. The receptors here all came from a human donor in good health. Some clones in this sample may be carry-over from other donors' samples.

The chain links TRBV27 to TRBJ1-1; D is ambiguous. Germline lookup yields CDR1 MNHEY and CDR2 SMNVEV (reference sequence). This CDR3 spans 15 amino acids. The V end was cut by 4 bases, the J end by 1 base, with 13 bases between. CDR3 sequence: CASSSWQVRNTEAFF. In DNA, the CDR3 is TGTGCCAGCAGTTCCTGGCAAGTTCGGAACACTGAAGCTTTCTTT.

This CDR3 reads CASSPRGGGREAEAFF. CDR3 nucleotides: TGTGCCAGCAGCCCCCGGGGGGGCGGAAGGGAGGCTGAAGCTTTCTTT. The chain carries TRBV7-2 and TRBJ1-1; a possible D gene is TRBD1 (6 bases). This CDR3 is built from 16 residues. CDR1 SGHTA and CDR2 FQGNSA come from the germline V gene. The V end was cut by 5 bases, the J end by 6 bases, with 22 bases between.

The chain links TRBV5-6 to TRBJ2-1; no reliable D call. Per the germline V gene, CDR1 is SGHDT and CDR2 is YYEEEE. This CDR3 contains 15 residues. V was trimmed by 2 bases and J by 0 bases, leaving 9 bases between them. CDR3: CASSFSPSSYNEQFF. The CDR3 bases are TGTGCCAGCAGCTTCTCGCCCAGCTCCTACAATGAGCAGTTCTTC.

This clone appeared a single time. The chain recombines TRBV15 with TRBJ2-7; perhaps TRBD1 as D (5 bases). The CDR3 is 16 amino acids. Germline CDR1 LNHNV, CDR2 YYDKDF (reference sequence). The V gene lost 1 base and the J gene lost 6 bases, with 19 bases spanning the gap. CDR3 nucleotide sequence: TGTGCCACCAGCAGAGGGACAACTATACCCCCCCCCGAGCAGTACTTC. Translating gives CATSRGTTIPPPEQYF.

The chain employs TRBV4-1 and TRBJ2-5, with D perhaps TRBD2 (7 bases). Germline-derived CDR1 and CDR2 are MGHRA and YSYEKL. The CDR3 spans 18 residues. Trimming removed 0 bases from V and 3 bases from J, with 20 bases in between. The CDR3 protein is CASSQDLMVGGLKETQYF. For the CDR3, the DNA is TGCGCCAGCAGCCAAGATCTGATGGTGGGGGGGCTCAAAGAGACCCAGTACTTC.

This chain links TRBV30 with TRBJ1-6; TRBD1 aligns across 9 bases. Germline CDR1 is GTSNPN and CDR2 is SVGIG (reference sequence). V lost 3 bases and J lost 8; bases outside the gene matches: 5. The CDR3 runs to 14 residues. This CDR3 is CAWRDRGNYSPLHF. The CDR3 nucleotides are TGTGCCTGGAGAGACAGGGGGAACTATTCACCCCTCCACTTT.

This chain links TRBV7-8 with TRBJ1-6; 11 bases line up with TRBD1. The trim removed 10 bases at V and 10 bases at J, leaving 12 bases unmatched. CDR3 length equals 15 residues. The germline V gene has CDR1 SGHVS and CDR2 FQNEAQ. CDR3 amino acids: CATKAGTGGGSPLHF. CDR3 nucleotides: TGTGCCACAAAGGCTGGGACAGGGGGTGGATCACCCCTCCACTTT.

This clone showed up just once. This chain joins TRBV5-6 and TRBJ2-7, with 11 bases that match TRBD1. Germline CDR1 reads SGHDT; CDR2 reads YYEEEE. V trimming: 4 bases; J trimming: 5 bases; junction bases outside the gene matches: 8. The CDR3 totals 15 residues. CDR3 in amino acids: CASSRDRGTRDEQYF. In DNA, the CDR3 is TGTGCCAGCAGCCGGGACAGGGGGACCAGGGACGAGCAGTACTTC.

The chain combines TRBV28 with TRBJ2-5, with 9 positions matching TRBD2. The junction had 10 bases not matched to a gene; V was cut back by 6 bases and J by 5 bases. This CDR3 is 15 amino acids long. CDR1 is MDHEN and CDR2 is SYDVKM in the germline V gene. This CDR3 is CASSSLAGAMETQYF. As DNA, the CDR3 is TGTGCCAGCAGCTCCTTAGCGGGAGCGATGGAGACCCAGTACTTC.

This chain links TRBV2 with TRBJ1-6, with 9 bases that match TRBD1. Germline V gene sequence: CDR1 SNHLY, CDR2 FYNNEI. The CDR3 has 15 residues. The V segment lost 6 bases and the J segment 5 bases; nucleotides outside the gene matches: 5. CDR3 protein: CASRLGQGNNSPLHF. The CDR3 nucleotides read TGTGCCAGCAGGCTGGGACAGGGAAATAATTCACCCCTCCACTTT.

The V and J genes are TRBV2 and TRBJ2-2; no clear D. Trimming pared 3 bases from V and 1 base from J, leaving 6 bases between. The CDR3 totals 14 residues. The germline V gene encodes CDR1 SNHLY and CDR2 FYNNEI. CDR3 residues: CASSEAGNTGELFF. The CDR3 region has the DNA TGTGCCAGCAGTGAGGCAGGGAACACCGGGGAGCTGTTTTTT. The full variable domain, its missing parts supplied by reference TRBV2 and TRBJ2-2, is EPEVTQTPSHQVTQMGQEVILRCVPISNHLYFYWYRQILGQKVEFLVSFYNNEISEKSEIFDDQFSVERPDGSNFTLKIRSTKLEDSAMYFCASSEAGNTGELFFGEGSRLTVL.

The genes are TRBV7-2 and TRBJ2-4, with 8 bases aligning to TRBD1. The CDR3 length is 16 residues. Per the germline V gene, CDR1 is SGHTA and CDR2 is FQGNSA. J was trimmed by 0 bases and V by 5 bases; bases with no gene match: 6. The CDR3 nucleotides are TGTGCCAGCAGCCGTAGAACAGGGGGAGCCAAAAACATTCAGTACTTC. It translates to CASSRRTGGAKNIQYF.

This chain joins TRBV4-2 and TRBJ1-2; tentatively, D is TRBD1 (6 bases). Germline CDR1 reads LGHNA; CDR2 reads YNFKEQ. V shed 4 bases and J shed 3 bases, with 12 bases lying between them. CDR3 length: 14 amino acids. The CDR3 DNA follows: TGTGCCAGCAGCCCCCAACAGGGTGACTATGGCTACACCTTC. Protein: CASSPQQGDYGYTF.

In this sample, this clone turned up once. The V gene is TRBV11-2, the J gene TRBJ2-5; 11 bases are shared with TRBD2. CDR1 is SGHAT, CDR2 FQNNGV, per germline. Trimming took 4 bases from V and 4 from J; bases not matched to a gene: 8. There are 16 residues in the CDR3. The CDR3 is CASSSPGLAEPETQYF. The CDR3 region has the DNA TGTGCCAGCAGCTCCCCGGGACTAGCGGAGCCAGAGACCCAGTACTTC. Full variable domain (rest looked up from reference TRBV11-2 and TRBJ2-5): EAGVAQSPRYKIIEKRQSVAFWCNPISGHATLYWYQQILGQGPKLLIQFQNNGVVDDSQLPKDRFSAERLKGVDSTLKIQPAKLEDSAVYLCASSSPGLAEPETQYFGPGTRLLVL.